This T cell receptor delta chain emerged from a study of gamma-delta T cells after stem cell transplantation. About this clone itself: A much larger clonotype is one base distant, so this may be a read error. Other nucleotide sequences in the sample specify the same CDR3.

With CATT, TCRdb re-called clones from the RT-PCR reads. Of 7,600 or so delta-chain clones in the sample, 14% to 15% were seen once. Germline assignment: CDR1 TSWWSYY and CDR2 QGS. Losses at the gene ends were 2 bases for V and 1 base for J; bases not matched to a gene: 19. CDR3 length: 22 residues. This chain connects TRDV1 to TRDJ1; TRDD3 matches 13 bases. The material sequenced was gamma-delta T cells. The TCR comes from a human donor. It is not recorded whose cells these are; they may come from a transplant donor. This CDR3 reads CALGECTRCLFYWGIRTDKLIF. DNA of the CDR3: TGTGCTCTTGGGGAATGCACCCGTTGCCTCTTTTACTGGGGGATACGCACCGATAAACTCATCTTT.